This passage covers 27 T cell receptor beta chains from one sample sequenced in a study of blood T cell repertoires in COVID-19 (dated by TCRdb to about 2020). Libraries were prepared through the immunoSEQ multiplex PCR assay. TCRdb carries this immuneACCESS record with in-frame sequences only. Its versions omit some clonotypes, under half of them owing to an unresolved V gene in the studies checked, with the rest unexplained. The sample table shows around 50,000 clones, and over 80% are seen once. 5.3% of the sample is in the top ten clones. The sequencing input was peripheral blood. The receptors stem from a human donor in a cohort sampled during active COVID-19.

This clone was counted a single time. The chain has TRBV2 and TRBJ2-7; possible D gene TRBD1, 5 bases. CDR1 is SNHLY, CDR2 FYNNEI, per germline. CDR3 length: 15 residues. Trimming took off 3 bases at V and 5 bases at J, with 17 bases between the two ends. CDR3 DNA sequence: TGTGCCAGCAGTGACTTTGGCAGGGTACGGAACGAGCAGTACTTC. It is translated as CASSDFGRVRNEQYF.

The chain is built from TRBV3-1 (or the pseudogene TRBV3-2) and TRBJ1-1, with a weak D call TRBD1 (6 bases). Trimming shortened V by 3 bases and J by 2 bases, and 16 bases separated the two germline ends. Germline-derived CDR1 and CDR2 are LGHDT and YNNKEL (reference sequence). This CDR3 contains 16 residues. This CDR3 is CASSHLVLQGNTEAFF. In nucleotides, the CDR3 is TGTGCCAGCAGCCATCTGGTACTACAGGGCAACACTGAAGCTTTCTTT.

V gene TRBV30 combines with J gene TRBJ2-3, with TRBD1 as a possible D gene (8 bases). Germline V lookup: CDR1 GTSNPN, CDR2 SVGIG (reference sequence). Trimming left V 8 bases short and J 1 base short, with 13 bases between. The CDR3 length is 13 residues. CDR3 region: CASGTGGTDTQYF. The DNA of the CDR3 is TGTGCCAGCGGGACAGGAGGCACAGATACGCAGTATTTT.

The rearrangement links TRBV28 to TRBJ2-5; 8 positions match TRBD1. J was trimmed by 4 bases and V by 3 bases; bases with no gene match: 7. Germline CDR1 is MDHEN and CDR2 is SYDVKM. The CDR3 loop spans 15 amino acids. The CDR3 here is CASSFSQGALETQYF. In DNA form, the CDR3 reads TGTGCCAGCAGTTTTTCCCAGGGGGCACTAGAGACCCAGTACTTC. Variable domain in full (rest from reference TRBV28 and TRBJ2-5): DVKVTQSSRYLVKRTGEKVFLECVQDMDHENMFWYRQDPGLGLRLIYFSYDVKMKEKGDIPEGYSVSREKKERFSLILESASTNQTSMYLCASSFSQGALETQYFGPGTRLLVL.

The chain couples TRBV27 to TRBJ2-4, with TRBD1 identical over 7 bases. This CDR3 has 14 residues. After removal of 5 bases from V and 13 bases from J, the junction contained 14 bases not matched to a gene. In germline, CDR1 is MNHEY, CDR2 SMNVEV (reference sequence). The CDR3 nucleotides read TGTGCCAGCAGTATCGCAGTTGGACAGGCCTCACAGTACTTC. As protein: CASSIAVGQASQYF.

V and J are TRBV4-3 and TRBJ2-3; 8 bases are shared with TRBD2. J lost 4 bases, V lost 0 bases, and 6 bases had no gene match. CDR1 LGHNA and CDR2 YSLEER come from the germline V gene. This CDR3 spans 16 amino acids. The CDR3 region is CASSQDRAGGPDTQYF. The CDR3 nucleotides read TGCGCCAGCAGCCAAGATCGGGCGGGGGGACCAGATACGCAGTATTTT.

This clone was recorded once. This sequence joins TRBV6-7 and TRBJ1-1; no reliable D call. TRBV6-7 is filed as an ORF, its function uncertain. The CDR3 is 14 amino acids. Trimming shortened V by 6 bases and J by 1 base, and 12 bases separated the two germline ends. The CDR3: CASSLQAGNTEAFF. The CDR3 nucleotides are TGTGCCAGCAGCTTGCAGGCAGGGAACACTGAAGCTTTCTTT.

The CDR3 is CATTARQGTYEQYF. The CDR3 nucleotides read TGTGCCACCACTGCTCGACAGGGAACCTACGAGCAGTACTTC. The V gene is TRBV19, the J gene TRBJ2-7, with 7 nucleotides matching TRBD1. The germline V gene encodes CDR1 LNHDA and CDR2 SQIVND (reference sequence). V dropped 10 bases and J dropped 2; count of bases not matched to a gene: 11. CDR3 size: 14 residues.

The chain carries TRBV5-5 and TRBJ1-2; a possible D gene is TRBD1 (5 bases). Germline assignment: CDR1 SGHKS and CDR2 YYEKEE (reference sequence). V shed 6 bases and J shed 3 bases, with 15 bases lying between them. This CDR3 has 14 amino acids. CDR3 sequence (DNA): TGTGCCAGCACCTATTCCTGGGGGGACTATGGCTACACCTTC. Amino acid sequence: CASTYSWGDYGYTF.

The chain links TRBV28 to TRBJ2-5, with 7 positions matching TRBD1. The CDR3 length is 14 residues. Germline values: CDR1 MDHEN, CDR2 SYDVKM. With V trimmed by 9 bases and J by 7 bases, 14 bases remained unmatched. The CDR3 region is CASTWTGRYGTQYF. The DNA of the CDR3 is TGTGCCAGTACCTGGACAGGACGGTATGGGACCCAGTACTTC.

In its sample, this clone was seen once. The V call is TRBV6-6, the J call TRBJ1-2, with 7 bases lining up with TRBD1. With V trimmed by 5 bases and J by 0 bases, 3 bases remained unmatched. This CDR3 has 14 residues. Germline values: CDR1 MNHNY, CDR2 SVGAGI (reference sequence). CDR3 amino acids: CASSLTGANYGYTF. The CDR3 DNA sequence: TGTGCCAGCAGTCTTACAGGGGCTAACTATGGCTACACCTTC.

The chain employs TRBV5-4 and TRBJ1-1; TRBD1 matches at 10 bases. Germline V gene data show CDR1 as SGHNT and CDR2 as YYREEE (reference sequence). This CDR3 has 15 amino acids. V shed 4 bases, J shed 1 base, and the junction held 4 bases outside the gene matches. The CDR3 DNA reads TGTGCCAGCAGCGGACGGACAGGGGGGAACACTGAAGCTTTCTTT. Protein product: CASSGRTGGNTEAFF.

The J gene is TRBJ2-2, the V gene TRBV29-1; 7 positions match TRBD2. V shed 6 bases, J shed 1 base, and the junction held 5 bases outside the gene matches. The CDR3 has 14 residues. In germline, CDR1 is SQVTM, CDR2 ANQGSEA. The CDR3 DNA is TGCAGCGTCCGAGCGGGGCTGAACACCGGGGAGCTGTTTTTT. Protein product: CSVRAGLNTGELFF.

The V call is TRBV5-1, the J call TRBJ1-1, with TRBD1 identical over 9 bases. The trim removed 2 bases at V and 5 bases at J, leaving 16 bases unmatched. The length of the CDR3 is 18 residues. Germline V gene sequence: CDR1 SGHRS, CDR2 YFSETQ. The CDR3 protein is CASSFNHNRDRDVTEAFF. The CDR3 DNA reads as TGCGCCAGCAGCTTTAACCACAACCGGGACAGGGACGTAACTGAAGCTTTCTTT.

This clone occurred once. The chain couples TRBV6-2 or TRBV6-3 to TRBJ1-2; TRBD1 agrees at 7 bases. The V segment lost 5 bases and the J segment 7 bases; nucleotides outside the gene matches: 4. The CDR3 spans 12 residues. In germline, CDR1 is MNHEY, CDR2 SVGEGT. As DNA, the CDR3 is TGTGCCAGCAGTCAGGGGGGTGGTGGCTACACCTTC. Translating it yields CASSQGGGGYTF.

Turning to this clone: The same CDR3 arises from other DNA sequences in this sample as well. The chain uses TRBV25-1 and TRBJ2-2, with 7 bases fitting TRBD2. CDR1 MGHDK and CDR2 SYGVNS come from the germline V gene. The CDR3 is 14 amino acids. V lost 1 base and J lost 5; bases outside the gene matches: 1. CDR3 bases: TGTGCCAGCAGTGAATTGGGGGGGACCGGGGAGCTGTTTTTT. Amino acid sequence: CASSELGGTGELFF.

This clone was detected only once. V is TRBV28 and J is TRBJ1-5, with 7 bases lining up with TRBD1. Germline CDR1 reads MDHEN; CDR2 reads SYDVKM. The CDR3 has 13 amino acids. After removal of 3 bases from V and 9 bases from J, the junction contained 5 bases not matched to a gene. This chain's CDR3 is CASSFPGGGPQHF. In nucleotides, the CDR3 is TGTGCCAGCAGTTTCCCAGGGGGAGGGCCCCAGCATTTT.

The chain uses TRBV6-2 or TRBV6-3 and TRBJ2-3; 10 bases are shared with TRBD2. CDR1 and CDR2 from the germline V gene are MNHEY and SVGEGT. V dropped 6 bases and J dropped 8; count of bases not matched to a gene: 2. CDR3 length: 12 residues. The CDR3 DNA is TGTGCCAGCAGCCCTAGCGGGGGTACGCAGTATTTT. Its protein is CASSPSGGTQYF.

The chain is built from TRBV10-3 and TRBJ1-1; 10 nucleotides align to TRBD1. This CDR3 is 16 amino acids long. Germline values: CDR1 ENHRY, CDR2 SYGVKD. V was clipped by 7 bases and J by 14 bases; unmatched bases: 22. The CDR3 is CAITQTGTGAGSVIFF. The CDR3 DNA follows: TGTGCCATCACTCAAACCGGGACAGGGGCAGGGTCCGTCATATTCTTT.

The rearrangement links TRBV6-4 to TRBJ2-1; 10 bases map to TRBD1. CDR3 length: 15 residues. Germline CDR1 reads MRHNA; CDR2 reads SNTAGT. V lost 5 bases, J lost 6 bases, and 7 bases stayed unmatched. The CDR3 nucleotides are TGTGCCAGCAGTCCGGGACAGGGGTCAAGCAATGAGCAGTTCTTC. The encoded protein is CASSPGQGSSNEQFF.

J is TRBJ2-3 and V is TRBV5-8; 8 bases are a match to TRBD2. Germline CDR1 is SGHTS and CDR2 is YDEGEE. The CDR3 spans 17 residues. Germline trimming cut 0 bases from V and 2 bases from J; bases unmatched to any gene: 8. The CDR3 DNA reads TGTGCCAGCAGCTTGGGTGAGCGGGGGCCCCCCACAGATACGCAGTATTTT. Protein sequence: CASSLGERGPPTDTQYF.

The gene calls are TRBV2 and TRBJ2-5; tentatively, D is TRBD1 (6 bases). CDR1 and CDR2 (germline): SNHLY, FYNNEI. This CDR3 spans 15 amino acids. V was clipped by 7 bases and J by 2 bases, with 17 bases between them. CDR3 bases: TGTGCCAGCAAATTCCGGGGTAGGGGGCAAGAGACCCAGTACTTC. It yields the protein CASKFRGRGQETQYF.

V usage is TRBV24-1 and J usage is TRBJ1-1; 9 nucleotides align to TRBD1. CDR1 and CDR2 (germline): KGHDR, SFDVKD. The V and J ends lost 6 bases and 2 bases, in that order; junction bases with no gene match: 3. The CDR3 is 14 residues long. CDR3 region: CATSPGQGNTEAFF. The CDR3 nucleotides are TGTGCCACCAGTCCGGGACAGGGAAACACTGAAGCTTTCTTT.

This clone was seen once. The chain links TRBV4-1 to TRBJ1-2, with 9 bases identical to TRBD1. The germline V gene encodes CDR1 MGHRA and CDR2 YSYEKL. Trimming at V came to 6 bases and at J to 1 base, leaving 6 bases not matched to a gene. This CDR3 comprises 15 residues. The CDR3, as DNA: TGCGCCAGCAGAGCTGGGACAGGGTTTAACTATGGCTACACCTTC. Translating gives CASRAGTGFNYGYTF.

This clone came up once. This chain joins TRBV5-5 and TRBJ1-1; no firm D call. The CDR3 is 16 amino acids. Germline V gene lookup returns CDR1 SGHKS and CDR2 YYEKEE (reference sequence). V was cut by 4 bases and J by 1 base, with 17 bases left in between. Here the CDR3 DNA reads TGTGCCAGCAGCACACTCCCTGGGCAGAAGAACACTGAAGCTTTCTTT. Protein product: CASSTLPGQKNTEAFF.

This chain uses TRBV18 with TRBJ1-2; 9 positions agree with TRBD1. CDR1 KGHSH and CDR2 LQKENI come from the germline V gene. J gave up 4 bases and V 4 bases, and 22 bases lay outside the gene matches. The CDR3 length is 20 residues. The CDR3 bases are TGTGCCAGCTCACTTCTCAACCTTCCACGCCGGGACAGGGAGTTCTATGGCTACACCTTC. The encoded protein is CASSLLNLPRRDREFYGYTF. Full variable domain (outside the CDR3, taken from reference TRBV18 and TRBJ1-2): NAGVMQNPRHLVRRRGQEARLRCSPMKGHSHVYWYRQLPEEGLKFMVYLQKENIIDESGMPKERFSAEFPKEGPSILRIQQVVRGDSAAYFCASSLLNLPRRDREFYGYTFGSGTRLTVV.

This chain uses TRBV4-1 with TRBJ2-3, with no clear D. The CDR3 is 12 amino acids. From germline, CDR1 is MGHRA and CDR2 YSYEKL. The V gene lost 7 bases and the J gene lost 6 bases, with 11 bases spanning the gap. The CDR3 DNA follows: TGCGCCAGCACCGACTCCCCGGATACGCAGTATTTT. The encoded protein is CASTDSPDTQYF.